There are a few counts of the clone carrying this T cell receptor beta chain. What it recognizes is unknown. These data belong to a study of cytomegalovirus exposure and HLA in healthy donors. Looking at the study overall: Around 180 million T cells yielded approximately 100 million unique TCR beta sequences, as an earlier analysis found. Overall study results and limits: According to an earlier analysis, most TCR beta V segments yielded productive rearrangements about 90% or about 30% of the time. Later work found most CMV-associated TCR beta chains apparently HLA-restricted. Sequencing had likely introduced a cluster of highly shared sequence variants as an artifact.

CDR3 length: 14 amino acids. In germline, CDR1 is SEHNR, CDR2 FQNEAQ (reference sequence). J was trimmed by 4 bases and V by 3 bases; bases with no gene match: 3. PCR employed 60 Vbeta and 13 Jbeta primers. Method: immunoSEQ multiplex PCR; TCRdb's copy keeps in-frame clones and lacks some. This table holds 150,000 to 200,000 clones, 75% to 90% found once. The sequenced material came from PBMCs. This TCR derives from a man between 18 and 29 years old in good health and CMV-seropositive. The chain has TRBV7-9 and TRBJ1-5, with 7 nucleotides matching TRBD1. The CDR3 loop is CASSFRDSNQPQHF. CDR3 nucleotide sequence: TGTGCCAGCAGCTTCCGGGACAGTAATCAGCCCCAGCATTTT.